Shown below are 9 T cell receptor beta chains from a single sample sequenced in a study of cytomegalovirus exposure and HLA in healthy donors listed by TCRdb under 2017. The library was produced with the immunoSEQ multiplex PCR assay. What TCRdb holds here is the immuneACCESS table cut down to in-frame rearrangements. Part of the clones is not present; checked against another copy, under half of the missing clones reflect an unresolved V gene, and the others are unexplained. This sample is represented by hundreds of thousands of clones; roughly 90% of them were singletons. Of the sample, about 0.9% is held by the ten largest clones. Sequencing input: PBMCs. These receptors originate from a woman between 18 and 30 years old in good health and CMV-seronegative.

The CDR3 loop reads CASSLVTTYEQYF. DNA of the CDR3: TGTGCCAGCAGCTTAGTTACTACCTACGAGCAGTACTTC. J is TRBJ2-7 and V is TRBV7-2; no firm D call. The CDR3 is made up of 13 amino acids. With 1 base removed from V and 2 bases from J, the gap between germline ends came to 6 bases. The germline gives CDR1 SGHTA, CDR2 FQGNSA. Supplemented by reference TRBV7-2 and TRBJ2-7, the full variable domain reads GAGVSQSPSNKVTEKGKDVELRCDPISGHTALYWYRQSLGQGLEFLIYFQGNSAPDKSGLPSDRFSAERTGGSVSTLTIQRTQQEDSAVYLCASSLVTTYEQYFGPGTRLTVT.

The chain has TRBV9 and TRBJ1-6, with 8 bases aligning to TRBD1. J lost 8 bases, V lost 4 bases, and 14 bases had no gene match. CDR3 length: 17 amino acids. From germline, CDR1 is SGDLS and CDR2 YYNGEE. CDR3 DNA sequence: TGTGCCAGCAGCCCGAGGGGCAGGGGGCATCCAGATTCACCCCTCCACTTT. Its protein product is CASSPRGRGHPDSPLHF.

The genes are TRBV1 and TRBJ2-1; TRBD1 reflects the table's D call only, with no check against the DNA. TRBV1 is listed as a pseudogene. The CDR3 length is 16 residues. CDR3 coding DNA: TGCACCAGCAGCCAACCCAGGCCCAGCTCCTACAATGAGCAGTTCTTC. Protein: CTSSQPRPSSYNEQFF.

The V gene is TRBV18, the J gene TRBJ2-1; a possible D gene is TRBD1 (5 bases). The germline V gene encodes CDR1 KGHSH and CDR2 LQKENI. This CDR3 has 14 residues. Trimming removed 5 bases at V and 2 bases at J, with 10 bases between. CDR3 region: CASSLQAPYNEQFF. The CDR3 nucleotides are TGTGCCAGCTCATTACAGGCCCCCTACAATGAGCAGTTCTTC.

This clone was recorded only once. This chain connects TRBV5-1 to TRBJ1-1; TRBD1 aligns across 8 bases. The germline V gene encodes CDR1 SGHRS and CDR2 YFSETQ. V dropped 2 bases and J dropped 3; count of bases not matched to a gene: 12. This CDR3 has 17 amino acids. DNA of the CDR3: TGCGCCAGCAGCTTCCTAACGCCGCGACAGGGGCACACTGAAGCTTTCTTT. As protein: CASSFLTPRQGHTEAFF.

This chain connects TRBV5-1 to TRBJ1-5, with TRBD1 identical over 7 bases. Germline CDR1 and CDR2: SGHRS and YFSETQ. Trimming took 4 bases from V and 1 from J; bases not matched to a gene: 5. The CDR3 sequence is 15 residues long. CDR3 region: CASSLWDSSNQPQHF. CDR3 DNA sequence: TGCGCCAGCAGCCTCTGGGACAGCAGCAATCAGCCCCAGCATTTT.

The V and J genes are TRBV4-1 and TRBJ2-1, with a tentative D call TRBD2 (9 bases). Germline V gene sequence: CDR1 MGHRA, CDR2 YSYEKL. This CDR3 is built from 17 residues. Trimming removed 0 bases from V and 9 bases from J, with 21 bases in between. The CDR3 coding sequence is TGCGCCAGCAGCCAAGATCTCTTTCTAGCGGGACAGGTTGAGCAGTTCTTC. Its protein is CASSQDLFLAGQVEQFF.

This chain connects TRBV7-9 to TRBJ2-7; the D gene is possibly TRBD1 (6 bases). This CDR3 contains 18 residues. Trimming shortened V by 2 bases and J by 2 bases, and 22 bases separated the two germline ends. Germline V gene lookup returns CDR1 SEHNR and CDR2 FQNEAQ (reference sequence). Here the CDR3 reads CASSLSMSGTNVPYEQYF. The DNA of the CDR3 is TGTGCCAGCAGCTTATCGATGTCGGGGACAAACGTTCCCTACGAGCAGTACTTC.

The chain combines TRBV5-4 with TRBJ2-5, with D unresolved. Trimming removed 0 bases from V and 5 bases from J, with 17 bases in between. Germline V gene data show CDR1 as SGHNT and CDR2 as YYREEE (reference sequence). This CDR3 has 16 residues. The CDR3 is CASSLGRTDPRETQYF. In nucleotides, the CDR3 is TGTGCCAGCAGCTTGGGTCGAACAGACCCCAGGGAGACCCAGTACTTC.